Shown below are 30 T cell receptor beta chains from a single sample sequenced in a study of blood T cell repertoires in COVID-19. The assay was immunoSEQ multiplex PCR, and TCRdb's table has in-frame clones only and misses some. This table holds 70,000 to 90,000 clones, approximately 87% found once. What was sequenced was peripheral blood. The receptors derive from a woman older than 75 with acute or convalescent COVID-19.

The chain couples TRBV4-1 to TRBJ1-1; 10 bases map to TRBD1. Germline values: CDR1 MGHRA, CDR2 YSYEKL. The V segment lost 0 bases and the J segment 4 bases; nucleotides outside the gene matches: 5. The CDR3 extends over 16 amino acids. The CDR3 DNA reads as TGCGCCAGCAGCCAAGATCGCCGGACAGGGGGCACTGAAGCTTTCTTT. Translation gives CASSQDRRTGGTEAFF.

The chain is built from TRBV28 and TRBJ2-3, with 8 bases fitting TRBD2. V gave up 9 bases and J gave up 5 bases; unmatched junction bases: 7. This CDR3 is 13 amino acids long. Germline V gene lookup returns CDR1 MDHEN and CDR2 SYDVKM. CDR3 DNA sequence: TGTGCCAGTTATAGCGGGGCAGGAGATACGCAGTATTTT. As protein: CASYSGAGDTQYF.

The chain uses TRBV5-1 and TRBJ2-3; 7 nucleotides match TRBD2. Germline lookup yields CDR1 SGHRS and CDR2 YFSETQ. The V and J ends lost 2 bases and 0 bases, in that order; junction bases with no gene match: 6. The CDR3 has 16 residues. The DNA of the CDR3 is TGCGCCAGCAGCTTAAAGCGGGGATGGAGCACAGATACGCAGTATTTT. This translates into CASSLKRGWSTDTQYF. The variable domain in full, completed from reference TRBV5-1 and TRBJ2-3, reads KAGVTQTPRYLIKTRGQQVTLSCSPISGHRSVSWYQQTPGQGLQFLFEYFSETQRNKGNFPGRFSGRQFSNSRSEMNVSTLELGDSALYLCASSLKRGWSTDTQYFGPGTRLTVL.

The chain has TRBV12-3 or TRBV12-4 and TRBJ2-7, with TRBD1 identical over 8 bases. V was pared by 4 bases and J by 7 bases, with 6 bases of the junction left unmatched. The CDR3 is 13 residues long. CDR3 loop: CASSSGQGVEQYF. CDR3 nucleotide sequence: TGTGCCAGCAGTTCAGGACAGGGTGTGGAGCAGTACTTC.

The chain joins TRBV27 to TRBJ2-1; 9 positions agree with TRBD2. There are 16 residues in the CDR3. V gave up 7 bases and J gave up 0 bases; unmatched junction bases: 7. Germline-derived CDR1 and CDR2 are MNHEY and SMNVEV (reference sequence). The CDR3 spells CASMAGGPSSYNEQFF. CDR3 in DNA: TGTGCCAGCATGGCGGGAGGGCCGAGCTCCTACAATGAGCAGTTCTTC.

The chain employs TRBV3-1 (or the pseudogene TRBV3-2) and TRBJ1-2, with a tentative D call TRBD1 (6 bases). This CDR3 has 13 amino acids. The germline V gene encodes CDR1 LGHDT and CDR2 YNNKEL (reference sequence). The germline V and J ends were trimmed by 4 bases and 8 bases, with 14 bases remaining between them. CDR3 nucleotide sequence: TGTGCCAGCAGCCCGATAGGGGGGGAAGGCTACACCTTC. Protein product: CASSPIGGEGYTF.

The CDR3 loop reads CASSPAGLPAAYEQFF. The CDR3 nucleotides read TGTGCCAGCAGCCCAGCGGGACTCCCAGCCGCCTATGAGCAGTTCTTC. V is TRBV9 and J is TRBJ2-1, with 7 bases fitting TRBD2. The CDR3 extends over 16 amino acids. With 4 bases clipped from V and 8 bases from J, the junction kept 15 bases outside the gene matches. Germline V gene data show CDR1 as SGDLS and CDR2 as YYNGEE.

The chain has TRBV11-2 and TRBJ1-4; 9 bases align to TRBD1. Germline V gene lookup returns CDR1 SGHAT and CDR2 FQNNGV. The CDR3 has 13 residues. With 5 bases clipped from V and 8 bases from J, the junction kept 3 bases outside the gene matches. CDR3 in amino acids: CASSRGTGEKLFF. CDR3 sequence (DNA): TGTGCCAGCAGCAGAGGGACAGGGGAAAAACTGTTTTTT.

J is TRBJ2-3 and V is TRBV11-2; a weak D match, TRBD1 (5 bases). Germline CDR1 is SGHAT and CDR2 is FQNNGV. V was clipped by 0 bases and J by 4 bases, with 11 bases between them. This CDR3 is built from 15 residues. The chain's CDR3 is CASSLEGAGADTQYF. Here the CDR3 DNA reads TGTGCCAGCAGCTTAGAAGGGGCCGGAGCAGATACGCAGTATTTT.

This chain connects TRBV6-1 to TRBJ2-3; weak D call: TRBD1 (6 bases). CDR1 and CDR2 from the germline V gene are MNHNS and SASEGT. The CDR3 consists of 14 residues. V shed 1 base and J shed 5 bases, with 10 bases lying between them. The CDR3 spells CASSEVGAGDTQYF. The CDR3 nucleotides are TGTGCCAGCAGTGAAGTGGGGGCCGGAGATACGCAGTATTTT.

This clone came up many times. This chain connects TRBV11-2 to TRBJ2-7; no definite D call. The CDR3 totals 13 residues. Germline lookup yields CDR1 SGHAT and CDR2 FQNNGV. The V and J ends lost 2 bases and 4 bases respectively, with 9 bases between them. DNA of the CDR3: TGTGCCAGCAGCTTATCTCAGTTATACGAGCAGTACTTC. Translated: CASSLSQLYEQYF.

The chain links TRBV18 to TRBJ1-2; unclear D gene. CDR3 length: 13 residues. CDR1 and CDR2 from the germline V gene are KGHSH and LQKENI. Trimming shortened V by 3 bases and J by 7 bases, and 12 bases separated the two germline ends. The CDR3 spells CASSPRRGSGYTF. The CDR3 bases are TGTGCCAGCTCACCCAGGCGCGGGTCTGGCTACACCTTC.

This sequence joins TRBV27 and TRBJ2-1; D remains unclear. This CDR3 is 16 amino acids long. Per the germline V gene, CDR1 is MNHEY and CDR2 is SMNVEV (reference sequence). Trimming stripped 3 bases from V and 8 bases from J, with 20 bases between. CDR3 DNA: TGTGCCAGCAGTTTCATTTGGTCAAATAATGAGGATGAGCAGTTCTTC. It translates to CASSFIWSNNEDEQFF.

DNA for the CDR3: TGTGCCAGCCACCTAGGAGGGCGGTACAATGAGCAGTTCTTC. It translates to CASHLGGRYNEQFF. The rearrangement joins TRBV25-1 to TRBJ2-1; D possibly corresponds to TRBD2 (6 bases). The V gene lost 8 bases and the J gene lost 4 bases, with 15 bases spanning the gap. CDR3 length equals 14 residues. Germline-derived CDR1 and CDR2 are MGHDK and SYGVNS.

V and J are TRBV27 and TRBJ1-2, with 7 bases that match TRBD1. V shed 6 bases, J shed 9 bases, and the junction held 13 bases outside the gene matches. The CDR3 runs to 14 residues. Germline lookup yields CDR1 MNHEY and CDR2 SMNVEV (reference sequence). The CDR3 spells CASSPDRVLIRYTF. CDR3 in DNA: TGTGCCAGCAGCCCCGACAGGGTTCTTATCCGCTACACCTTC.

This clone has more than one count but fewer than ten. This chain joins TRBV5-4 and TRBJ2-5; D might be TRBD2 (5 bases). The V end was cut by 5 bases, the J end by 1 base, with 9 bases between. Germline V gene lookup returns CDR1 SGHNT and CDR2 YYREEE (reference sequence). This CDR3 spans 13 amino acids. In nucleotides, the CDR3 is TGTGCCAGCAGAATTGGAGGCCAAGAGACCCAGTACTTC. Translation gives CASRIGGQETQYF.

The chain joins TRBV5-1 to TRBJ2-7, with D possibly TRBD1 on 6 matching bases. This CDR3 contains 15 residues. The germline V gene encodes CDR1 SGHRS and CDR2 YFSETQ. V was trimmed by 4 bases and J by 2 bases, leaving 16 bases between them. In DNA form, the CDR3 reads TGCGCCAGCAGCCTGGAGAGTGCAGGGGCCTACGAGCAGTACTTC. Protein product: CASSLESAGAYEQYF.

The gene calls are TRBV7-8 and TRBJ1-2; 8 nucleotides line up with TRBD1. Per the germline V gene, CDR1 is SGHVS and CDR2 is FQNEAQ. This CDR3 is built from 16 residues. V gave up 0 bases and J gave up 7 bases; unmatched junction bases: 10. The CDR3 loop is CASSLAQGRGRGGYTF. The CDR3 nucleotides are TGTGCCAGCAGCTTAGCACAGGGCAGGGGGCGCGGTGGCTACACCTTC. Combining the CDR3 with reference TRBV7-8 and TRBJ1-2 gives the whole variable domain GAGVSQSPRYKVAKRGQDVALRCDPISGHVSLFWYQQALGQGPEFLTYFQNEAQLDKSGLPSDRFFAERPEGSVSTLKIQRTQQEDSAVYLCASSLAQGRGRGGYTFGSGTRLTVV.

The chain has TRBV30 and TRBJ1-5; 11 bases line up with TRBD1. This CDR3 is 15 amino acids long. V lost 1 base to trimming and J lost 4 bases; unmatched junction nucleotides: 3. The germline V gene has CDR1 GTSNPN and CDR2 SVGIG (reference sequence). Here the CDR3 reads CAWSEGTGGNQPQHF. CDR3 DNA: TGTGCCTGGAGTGAAGGGACAGGGGGAAATCAGCCCCAGCATTTT.

V is TRBV3-1 (or the pseudogene TRBV3-2) and J is TRBJ1-1, with unresolved D. The CDR3 runs to 14 residues. Germline CDR1 and CDR2: LGHDT and YNNKEL (reference sequence). Between the trimmed V and J ends, which lost 2 bases and 1 base, there was a span of 8 bases. The CDR3: CASSQRAGNTEAFF. The CDR3 DNA reads as TGTGCCAGCAGCCAACGGGCGGGGAACACTGAAGCTTTCTTT.

V gene TRBV29-1 combines with J gene TRBJ1-1; the match to TRBD1 covers 8 bases. V was pared by 0 bases and J by 8 bases, with 2 bases of the junction left unmatched. This CDR3 is built from 12 residues. Germline V gene lookup returns CDR1 SQVTM and CDR2 ANQGSEA. Here the CDR3 DNA reads TGCAGCGTTGAAGATCCAGGGGGCGAAGCTTTCTTT. It encodes CSVEDPGGEAFF.

The chain joins TRBV2 to TRBJ2-5; D is possibly TRBD2 (6 bases). This CDR3 has 12 amino acids. Trimming took off 6 bases at V and 5 bases at J, with 10 bases between the two ends. Germline V gene sequence: CDR1 SNHLY, CDR2 FYNNEI. The CDR3 nucleotides read TGTGCCAGCAGGCTAGCGCGGGAGACCCAGTACTTC. Its translation: CASRLARETQYF.

The chain has TRBV11-1 and TRBJ2-1; 10 bases match TRBD1. V shed 4 bases and J 2 bases; nucleotides not matched to a gene: 2. The CDR3 contains 15 residues. Germline CDR1 SGHAT, CDR2 FQDESV (reference sequence). For the CDR3, the DNA is TGTGCCAGCAGCTGGGGACAGGGGACCTACAATGAGCAGTTCTTC. Amino acids: CASSWGQGTYNEQFF.

The gene calls are TRBV5-1 and TRBJ1-1, with unresolved D. This CDR3 has 12 residues. V lost 4 bases and J lost 2, with 6 bases in between. In germline, CDR1 is SGHRS, CDR2 YFSETQ. CDR3 DNA: TGCGCCAGCAGCGAGGGAAACACTGAAGCTTTCTTT. This gives the protein CASSEGNTEAFF.

The table lists this clone with a count of one. The gene calls are TRBV7-9 and TRBJ2-7, with TRBD1 as a possible D gene (5 bases). The CDR3 is 15 residues long. From germline, CDR1 is SEHNR and CDR2 FQNEAQ (reference sequence). The V gene lost 5 bases and the J gene lost 3 bases, with 17 bases spanning the gap. CDR3 sequence: CASSPGRQLHYEQYF. The CDR3 bases are TGTGCCAGCAGCCCAGGGCGGCAGCTACACTACGAGCAGTACTTC.

The chain uses TRBV29-1 and TRBJ2-7, with 8 bases identical to TRBD2. Trimming removed 3 bases from V and 3 bases from J; junction bases left unmatched: 7. The CDR3 spans 14 residues. Germline V gene sequence: CDR1 SQVTM, CDR2 ANQGSEA. The CDR3 reads CSVEGSGKVYEQYF. The CDR3 DNA reads TGCAGCGTTGAGGGTAGCGGGAAAGTCTACGAGCAGTACTTC.

The chain links TRBV5-6 to TRBJ1-1; D ambiguous. The CDR3 has 13 amino acids. The germline V and J ends were trimmed by 4 bases and 5 bases, with 12 bases remaining between them. Germline V gives CDR1 SGHDT, CDR2 YYEEEE. The CDR3: CASSPGQRTEAFF. In DNA, the CDR3 is TGTGCCAGCAGCCCGGGCCAGCGGACTGAAGCTTTCTTT. Supplemented by reference TRBV5-6 and TRBJ1-1, the full variable domain reads DAGVTQSPTHLIKTRGQQVTLRCSPKSGHDTVSWYQQALGQGPQFIFQYYEEEERQRGNFPDRFSGHQFPNYSSELNVNALLLGDSALYLCASSPGQRTEAFFGQGTRLTVV.

The J gene is TRBJ1-5, the V gene TRBV6-1, with TRBD1 as a possible D gene (6 bases). V gave up 3 bases and J gave up 9 bases, with 15 bases separating them. The germline CDR1 and CDR2 sequences are MNHNS and SASEGT. CDR3 length: 14 amino acids. The CDR3 coding sequence is TGTGCCAGCAGTGAGGACAGCGTCGGTGGGCCCCAGCATTTT. Encoded protein: CASSEDSVGGPQHF.

The chain couples TRBV3-1 (or the pseudogene TRBV3-2) to TRBJ1-6; D may be TRBD1 (5 bases). CDR3 length: 15 residues. Germline CDR1 is LGHDT and CDR2 is YNNKEL (reference sequence). The V gene lost 4 bases and the J gene lost 8 bases, with 15 bases spanning the gap. In DNA form, the CDR3 reads TGTGCCAGCAGCCCGATGGGGAGGGGCGATTCACCCCTCCACTTT. It yields the protein CASSPMGRGDSPLHF.

This clone appeared a few times. This chain connects TRBV5-6 to TRBJ1-2; D is uncertain. Per germline, CDR1 SGHDT and CDR2 YYEEEE. The CDR3 length is 16 residues. Trimming shortened V by 2 bases and J by 0 bases, and 14 bases separated the two germline ends. The CDR3 nucleotides are TGTGCCAGCAGCTTCTGGCAGCGGCGTACTAACTATGGCTACACCTTC. It specifies CASSFWQRRTNYGYTF.